These T cell receptor beta chains were read from a single sample in a study of cytomegalovirus exposure and HLA in healthy donors. TCRdb keeps only in-frame clones here, not all; method: immunoSEQ multiplex PCR. The sample lists more than 150,000 clones, 65% to 80% occurring once. Sequencing was performed on PBMCs. These receptors all come from a woman aged 25 to 39 in good health and CMV-seropositive. The CDR3 runs from the conserved cysteine through the conserved F or W. Fields, in order: J gene, CDR3 length, clone size, D gene, V gene, CDR3 DNA, CDR3 protein. A D gene is named only where the DNA matches it firmly. Size is stated for part of the rows, as once, few or many counts, or as a class when the clone is expanded.

J: TRBJ2-1; length: 12; size: NA; D: NA; V: TRBV28; DNA: TGTGCCAGCACGACATCCTACAATGAGCAGTTCTTC; CDR3: CASTTSYNEQFF
J: TRBJ2-1; length: 16; size: NA; D: NA; V: TRBV27; DNA: TGTGCCAGCAGTTTATGGACAGAGGGGTGGGACAATGAGCAGTTCTTC; CDR3: CASSLWTEGWDNEQFF
J: TRBJ1-5; length: 16; size: NA; D: NA; V: TRBV21-1; DNA: TGTGCCAGCAGCAAAGTGCTGGAGCCTAACCGGGAGCCCCAGCATTTT; CDR3: CASSKVLEPNREPQHF
J: TRBJ2-7; length: 13; size: NA; D: TRBD1; V: TRBV18; DNA: TGTGCCAGCTCACCTCCTAGGGGGCGCGAGCAGTACTTC; CDR3: CASSPPRGREQYF
J: TRBJ2-3; length: 12; size: NA; D: TRBD2; V: TRBV19; DNA: TGTGCCAGCAGGGAGGGTTCAGATACGCAGTATTTT; CDR3: CASREGSDTQYF
J: TRBJ1-1; length: 16; size: few; D: TRBD1; V: TRBV27; DNA: TGTGCCAGCAGTACCCGACAGGGAGTGGACTGGACTGAAGCTTTCTTT; CDR3: CASSTRQGVDWTEAFF
J: TRBJ2-7; length: 17; size: NA; D: TRBD1; V: TRBV18; DNA: TGTGCCAGCTCACGCCGTGAAGGGGGCGTAGGGTCCTACGAGCAGTACTTC; CDR3: CASSRREGGVGSYEQYF
J: TRBJ1-6; length: 16; size: NA; D: NA; V: TRBV28; DNA: TGTGCCAGCAGTGGAGGAGGAAGCTCCTATAATTCACCCCTCCACTTT; CDR3: CASSGGGSSYNSPLHF
J: TRBJ2-2; length: 15; size: once; D: NA; V: TRBV5-6; DNA: TGTGCCAGCAGCCCCTCTCCCGTGAACACCGGGGAGCTGTTTTTT; CDR3: CASSPSPVNTGELFF
J: TRBJ2-2; length: 15; size: NA; D: TRBD2; V: TRBV29-1; DNA: TGCAGCGTTGAAAAAGCGGGGGTGAACACCGGGGAGCTGTTTTTT; CDR3: CSVEKAGVNTGELFF
J: TRBJ1-3; length: 14; size: NA; D: NA; V: TRBV10-1; DNA: TGCGCCAGCAGACAGGATCAAGGTGGAAACACCATATATTTT; CDR3: CASRQDQGGNTIYF
J: TRBJ2-7; length: 15; size: NA; D: NA; V: TRBV7-2; DNA: TGTGCCAGCAGTTCCGGTACCATTCTCCCCTACGAGCAGTACTTC; CDR3: CASSSGTILPYEQYF
J: TRBJ2-5; length: 16; size: NA; D: TRBD2; V: TRBV9; DNA: TGTGCCAGCAGCACCTTTCGGGCGGGGGGGCTGGAGACCCAGTACTTC; CDR3: CASSTFRAGGLETQYF
J: TRBJ2-7; length: 14; size: NA; D: NA; V: TRBV7-2; DNA: TGTGCCAGCAGCTCCAACAGGGAATCCTACGAGCAGTACTTC; CDR3: CASSSNRESYEQYF
J: TRBJ1-2; length: 14; size: NA; D: TRBD1; V: TRBV25-1; DNA: TGTGCCAGCAGTGACCGGGACAGGGTCAATGGCTACACCTTC; CDR3: CASSDRDRVNGYTF
J: TRBJ2-5; length: 11; size: NA; D: NA; V: TRBV19; DNA: TGTGCGACTGGGGGCTACGAGACCCAGTACTTC; CDR3: CATGGYETQYF
J: TRBJ2-5; length: 13; size: NA; D: NA; V: TRBV7-6; DNA: TGTGCCAGCAGCGCAGGGGCACGGGAGACCCAGTACTTC; CDR3: CASSAGARETQYF
J: TRBJ1-1; length: 12; size: NA; D: NA; V: TRBV29-1; DNA: TGCAGCGTCGAGGATGAGGACACTGAAGCTTTCTTT; CDR3: CSVEDEDTEAFF
J: TRBJ2-3; length: 13; size: NA; D: NA; V: TRBV5-1; DNA: TGCGCCAGCAGCTATGGAGACACAGATACGCAGTATTTT; CDR3: CASSYGDTDTQYF
J: TRBJ2-5; length: 12; size: NA; D: NA; V: TRBV2; DNA: TGTGCCAGCAGTGAACAGGGAGAGACCCAGTACTTC; CDR3: CASSEQGETQYF
J: TRBJ2-2; length: 15; size: NA; D: TRBD2; V: TRBV6-5; DNA: TGTGCCAGCAGTATGTCTAGCGGGGTCGACGGGGAGCTGTTTTTT; CDR3: CASSMSSGVDGELFF
J: TRBJ2-1; length: 16; size: NA; D: TRBD2; V: TRBV6-5; DNA: TGTGCCAGCAGTTACTATAGCGGGGGGCCCTACAATGAGCAGTTCTTC; CDR3: CASSYYSGGPYNEQFF
J: TRBJ2-2; length: 15; size: few; D: TRBD2; V: TRBV9; DNA: TGTGCCAGCAGCTCCGGGGGGGCTGCGACCGGGGAGCTGTTTTTT; CDR3: CASSSGGAATGELFF
J: TRBJ1-5; length: 15; size: NA; D: NA; V: TRBV19; DNA: TGTGCCAGTAGTAGGTTGGAGGCTAGCAATCAACCCCAGCATTTT; CDR3: CASSRLEASNQPQHF
J: TRBJ2-2; length: 15; size: NA; D: TRBD1; V: TRBV25-1; DNA: TGTGCCAGCAGGGTCGGGACAGGGGAAACCGGGGAGCTGTTTTTT; CDR3: CASRVGTGETGELFF
J: TRBJ2-5; length: 16; size: NA; D: TRBD2; V: TRBV4-3; DNA: TGCGCCAGCAGCCAGCACGGGACTAGCGGCAAAGAGACCCAGTACTTC; CDR3: CASSQHGTSGKETQYF
J: TRBJ1-1; length: 16; size: NA; D: TRBD1; V: TRBV5-1; DNA: TGCGCCAGCAGCTTGAGGTCACAGGGGATGAACACTGAAGCTTTCTTT; CDR3: CASSLRSQGMNTEAFF
J: TRBJ2-6; length: 16; size: NA; D: NA; V: TRBV4-3; DNA: TGCGCCAGCAGCCAAGAACTGAACTCTGGGGCCAACGTCCTGACTTTC; CDR3: CASSQELNSGANVLTF
J: TRBJ2-7; length: 14; size: once; D: TRBD1; V: TRBV9; DNA: TGTGCCAGCAGCGAACAGGGGCGGTCGGCCGAGCAGTACTTC; CDR3: CASSEQGRSAEQYF
J: TRBJ2-7; length: 13; size: NA; D: NA; V: TRBV5-6; DNA: TGTGCCAGCAGCTTGCTGTTAACGGGTGAGCAGTACTTC; CDR3: CASSLLLTGEQYF
J: TRBJ2-5; length: 16; size: NA; D: NA; V: TRBV9; DNA: TGTGCCAGCAGCGGGGGAGGGGGGGCCTTCGGGGAGACCCAGTACTTC; CDR3: CASSGGGGAFGETQYF
J: TRBJ2-7; length: 14; size: NA; D: NA; V: TRBV7-9; DNA: TGTGCCAGCAGCTTAGGGGGCGAAGGCTACGAGCAGTACTTC; CDR3: CASSLGGEGYEQYF
J: TRBJ2-7; length: 13; size: NA; D: NA; V: TRBV7-8; DNA: TGTGCCAGCAGCCCGACGAGGGAATCCGAGCAGTACTTC; CDR3: CASSPTRESEQYF
J: TRBJ1-3; length: 15; size: NA; D: TRBD1; V: TRBV4-1; DNA: TGCGCCAGCAGCCAAGAACAGGGGGTTGGAAACACCATATATTTT; CDR3: CASSQEQGVGNTIYF
J: TRBJ2-1; length: 16; size: NA; D: TRBD2; V: TRBV4-1; DNA: TGCGCCAGCAGCCAAGTCCCGGGGGGGAGGTACAATGAGCAGTTCTTC; CDR3: CASSQVPGGRYNEQFF
J: TRBJ2-2; length: 13; size: NA; D: NA; V: TRBV5-1; DNA: TGCGCCAGCAGCTTGAGTGCCGGCGGGGAGCTGTTTTTT; CDR3: CASSLSAGGELFF
J: TRBJ2-2; length: 14; size: NA; D: NA; V: TRBV10-2; DNA: TGCGCCAGCAGCAGGACAGTCAACACCGGGGAGCTGTTTTTT; CDR3: CASSRTVNTGELFF
J: TRBJ2-1; length: 13; size: NA; D: TRBD2; V: TRBV6-6; DNA: TGTGCCAGCAGACCGACTAGCGGGGTGCAGCAGTTCTTC; CDR3: CASRPTSGVQQFF
J: TRBJ1-2; length: 14; size: NA; D: TRBD1; V: TRBV5-5; DNA: TGTGCCAGCAGCCAAGGGACAGGGTTATATGGCTACACCTTC; CDR3: CASSQGTGLYGYTF
J: TRBJ1-6; length: 15; size: NA; D: TRBD1; V: TRBV5-1; DNA: TGCGCCAGCAGCTTGGCAGGACAGGGCCGGTCACCCCTCCACTTT; CDR3: CASSLAGQGRSPLHF
J: TRBJ1-1; length: 14; size: NA; D: NA; V: TRBV4-3; DNA: TGCGCCAGCAGCCGCTCTCAAGAATCGGTTGAAGCTTTCTTT; CDR3: CASSRSQESVEAFF
J: TRBJ2-1; length: 16; size: NA; D: TRBD2; V: TRBV5-1; DNA: TGCGCCAGCAGCTTGGCCGGAGTAGCGGGGGGGAATGAGCAGTTCTTC; CDR3: CASSLAGVAGGNEQFF
J: TRBJ1-1; length: 16; size: NA; D: TRBD1; V: TRBV7-9; DNA: TGTGCCAGCAGTTCCGACACGACAGGGGGCCGGTCGGGAGCTTTCTTT; CDR3: CASSSDTTGGRSGAFF
J: TRBJ2-5; length: 15; size: NA; D: TRBD1; V: TRBV10-3; DNA: TGTGCCATCAGTGACCCCCGGGTAGGGGGCGAGACCCAGTACTTC; CDR3: CAISDPRVGGETQYF
J: TRBJ2-7; length: 15; size: NA; D: TRBD2; V: TRBV5-8; DNA: TGTGCCAGCAGCTCCCCCTGGGGGGGTTCCTACGAGCAGTACTTC; CDR3: CASSSPWGGSYEQYF
J: TRBJ2-7; length: 15; size: NA; D: TRBD2; V: TRBV2; DNA: TGTGCCAGCAGTGTTCTTCGAGCGGGGGGCTACGAGCAGTACTTC; CDR3: CASSVLRAGGYEQYF
J: TRBJ2-5; length: 16; size: NA; D: TRBD2; V: TRBV7-2; DNA: TGTGCCAGCAGTTTGACTAGCGGGGGGGCCATGAAGACCCAGTACTTC; CDR3: CASSLTSGGAMKTQYF
J: TRBJ2-3; length: 12; size: NA; D: NA; V: TRBV30; DNA: TGTGCCTGGAGGGCCTCAGGGGTCACGCAGTATTTT; CDR3: CAWRASGVTQYF
J: TRBJ2-3; length: 14; size: NA; D: TRBD2; V: TRBV10-2; DNA: TGCGCCAGTTCCGGTAGCGGGGGGGCTGATACGCAGTATTTT; CDR3: CASSGSGGADTQYF
J: TRBJ1-6; length: 15; size: NA; D: TRBD1; V: TRBV7-8; DNA: TGTGCCAGCAGCTTAGAGGACAGGGTCGACTCACCCCTCCACTTT; CDR3: CASSLEDRVDSPLHF
J: TRBJ2-7; length: 14; size: NA; D: NA; V: TRBV13; DNA: TGTGCCAGCAGCACCCGACAGGTGTCCTACGAGCAGTACTTC; CDR3: CASSTRQVSYEQYF
J: TRBJ1-5; length: 16; size: NA; D: NA; V: TRBV5-6; DNA: TGTGCCAGCAGCTTGGCGGGGTCTTATAGCAATCAGCCCCAGCATTTT; CDR3: CASSLAGSYSNQPQHF